These 28 T cell receptor beta chains originate from one sample sequenced in a study of spatial heterogeneity in lung cancer. Overall study findings and caveats: Tumors with more nonsynonymous mutations had more expanded intratumoral alpha and beta TCRs.

These receptors' antigens are unknown. Time point of the sample: sample taken at primary tumor resection. TCRdb re-called the 5' RACE reads through MiXCR, storing one row per CDR3 protein. The sample carries over 6,500 distinct CDR3 sequences, about 12% recorded once. The material sequenced was lung tumor tissue, taken at surgery. The receptors were sampled from a male donor with early-stage non-small cell lung cancer.

Regarding this clonotype: This beta chain is a stray sequence in a library constructed for alpha chains; its clone size is not meaningful. CDR3 loop: CSVWAAEAFF. The CDR3 DNA sequence: TGCAGCGTTTGGGCAGCTGAAGCTTTCTTT. The chain links TRBV29-1 to TRBJ1-1, with no clear D. The germline V gene encodes CDR1 SQVTM and CDR2 ANQGSEA. The CDR3 totals 10 residues. V was trimmed by 5 bases and J by 6 bases, leaving 7 bases between them.

This clonotype was recorded many times. This beta chain came through as a stray read in a library set up for alpha chains, and its size says little. The rearrangement joins TRBV6-5 to TRBJ2-1, with 11 positions matching TRBD2. The ends lost 5 bases at V and 10 bases at J; junction bases unmatched: 4. Germline loops: CDR1 MNHEY, CDR2 SVGAGI. This CDR3 spans 13 amino acids. This CDR3 reads CASSSRLAGEQFF. The CDR3 DNA follows: TGTGCCAGCAGTAGTCGACTAGCGGGAGAGCAGTTCTTC.

By share, this clonotype ranks as medium-sized. As an off-target read in a library built for alpha chains, this beta chain has a frequency of little significance. The chain uses TRBV29-1 and TRBJ2-3; 7 bases map to TRBD1. The V gene end was trimmed by 6 bases and the J gene end by 2 bases; junction bases not matched to a gene: 11. Germline lookup yields CDR1 SQVTM and CDR2 ANQGSEA. This CDR3 is built from 15 residues. CDR3 region: CSVGPGQSLTDTQYF. For the CDR3, the DNA is TGCAGCGTGGGACCGGGACAGTCCCTCACAGATACGCAGTATTTT.

Worth noting for this clonotype: Found in a library prepared for alpha chains, this beta chain is an off-target read, and its abundance has little meaning. J is TRBJ2-1 and V is TRBV29-1; no definite D call. This CDR3 contains 14 residues. Deletions cut 5 bases from V and 0 bases from J, with 11 bases between. The germline V gene encodes CDR1 SQVTM and CDR2 ANQGSEA. CDR3 DNA sequence: TGCAGCGTTCAAGGCGGAAGCTCCTACAATGAGCAGTTCTTC. As protein: CSVQGGSSYNEQFF.

This clonotype is medium-sized in the sample. This beta chain was picked up by a library intended for alpha chains and is off target, so its count carries little meaning. CDR3 sequence (DNA): TGTGCCAGCAGCCTTCAACAGGGTGCCTACGAGCAGTACTTC. It translates to CASSLQQGAYEQYF. The V gene is TRBV3-1, the J gene TRBJ2-7, with a possible D match to TRBD1 (6 bases). This CDR3 contains 14 residues. The V gene lost 4 bases and the J gene lost 2 bases, with 12 bases spanning the gap. Looked up from germline, CDR1 is LGHDT and CDR2 is YNNKEL (reference sequence).

In this sample, this clonotype turned up many times. This beta chain slipped into a library made for alpha chains as a stray read, so its size is not meaningful. V usage is TRBV4-1 and J usage is TRBJ1-2, with TRBD1 matching over 8 bases. The CDR3 totals 15 residues. CDR1 is MGHRA, CDR2 YSYEKL, per germline. V lost 4 bases, J lost 8 bases, and 12 bases stayed unmatched. The CDR3 spells CASSPAAGQGQGYTF. The CDR3 DNA sequence: TGCGCCAGCAGCCCAGCTGCCGGACAGGGCCAAGGCTACACCTTC.

By share, this clonotype counts as medium-sized. This beta chain was picked up by a library intended for alpha chains and is off target, so its count carries little meaning. The chain is built from TRBV20-1 and TRBJ2-7; TRBD2 aligns across 8 bases. In germline, CDR1 is DFQATT, CDR2 SNEGSKA (reference sequence). V was clipped by 5 bases and J by 3 bases; unmatched bases: 6. The CDR3 contains 13 residues. The DNA of the CDR3 is TGCAGTGCTCAGCGGGAGACTCACTACGAGCAGTACTTC. It encodes CSAQRETHYEQYF.

This clonotype was detected ten times or more. This beta chain was picked up by a library intended for alpha chains and is off target, so its count carries little meaning. The CDR3 spells CASSPRRVETGELFF. The CDR3 coding sequence is TGTGCCAGCAGCCCCCGCAGGGTGGAGACCGGGGAGCTGTTTTTT. The chain employs TRBV7-2 and TRBJ2-2, with D perhaps matching TRBD1 (5 bases). Per germline, CDR1 SGHTA and CDR2 FQGNSA. Trimming took off 5 bases at V and 5 bases at J, with 15 bases between the two ends. This CDR3 is 15 amino acids long.

This clonotype was counted ten times or more. This beta chain is a stray read from a library made for alpha chains; its abundance is not meaningful. DNA of the CDR3: TGTGCCACCAGCAGAGCCACAGGAATACGGGAGCAGTTCTTC. Residues: CATSRATGIREQFF. V gene TRBV15 combines with J gene TRBJ2-1; a possible D gene is TRBD1 (5 bases). The CDR3 is made up of 14 amino acids. V lost 1 base and J lost 10, with 14 bases in between. The germline CDR1 and CDR2 sequences are LNHNV and YYDKDF (reference sequence).

In its sample, this clonotype ranks as medium-sized (0.01 to 0.1%). As an off-target read in a library built for alpha chains, this beta chain has a frequency of little significance. The gene calls are TRBV9 and TRBJ2-2; D possibly corresponds to TRBD1 (6 bases). V lost 1 base to trimming and J lost 4 bases, with 11 bases between them. CDR3 length: 15 amino acids. Germline values: CDR1 SGDLS, CDR2 YYNGEE. In nucleotides, the CDR3 is TGTGCCAGCAGCGTATCTACAGGGTTCACCGGGGAGCTGTTTTTT. This codes for CASSVSTGFTGELFF. The variable domain in full, with the rest retrieved from reference TRBV9 and TRBJ2-2, is DSGVTQTPKHLITATGQRVTLRCSPRSGDLSVYWYQQSLDQGLQFLIQYYNGEERAKGNILERFSAQQFPDLHSELNLSSLELGDSALYFCASSVSTGFTGELFFGEGSRLTVL.

This clonotype was seen repeatedly, ten times or more. This beta chain is a stray sequence in a library constructed for alpha chains; its clone size is not meaningful. V usage is TRBV29-1 and J usage is TRBJ1-5, with 10 bases matching TRBD1. The germline CDR1 and CDR2 sequences are SQVTM and ANQGSEA. The ends lost 6 bases at V and 3 bases at J; junction bases unmatched: 5. This CDR3 contains 14 residues. CDR3 coding DNA: TGCAGCGTGGCCGGGACAGGGGACAATCAGCCCCAGCATTTT. As protein: CSVAGTGDNQPQHF.

This clonotype was seen at least ten times. Since the library was made to target alpha chains, this beta chain is a stray read and its abundance is not meaningful. The J gene is TRBJ1-2, the V gene TRBV20-1; D uncertain. V lost 7 bases, J lost 2 bases, and 11 bases lay in between. CDR3 length: 12 amino acids. The germline CDR1 and CDR2 sequences are DFQATT and SNEGSKA (reference sequence). Here the CDR3 DNA reads TGCAGTGTGGATGCACGAAACTATGGCTACACCTTC. Translated, it gives CSVDARNYGYTF.

This clonotype was counted at least ten times. For a library built for alpha chains, this beta chain is a stray read; little rests on its size. The chain couples TRBV5-1 to TRBJ1-2; TRBD1 aligns across 7 bases. The germline gives CDR1 SGHRS, CDR2 YFSETQ. The CDR3 runs 14 residues. V was clipped by 2 bases and J by 3 bases; unmatched bases: 4. In DNA form, the CDR3 reads TGCGCCAGCAGCTTACAGGGGTCGGACTATGGCTACACCTTC. As protein: CASSLQGSDYGYTF.

This clonotype showed up just a few times. This beta chain slipped into a library made for alpha chains as a stray read, so its size is not meaningful. The rearrangement joins TRBV19 to TRBJ2-5, with 7 bases matching TRBD1. CDR1 and CDR2 from the germline V gene are LNHDA and SQIVND (reference sequence). V was pared by 4 bases and J by 7 bases, with 15 bases of the junction left unmatched. This CDR3 has 16 amino acids. This CDR3 is CASSTPPTGHSVTQYF. CDR3 nucleotide sequence: TGTGCCAGTAGTACCCCGCCGACAGGGCATTCGGTGACCCAGTACTTC.

There are many counts of this clonotype. Being off target in a library aimed at alpha chains, this beta chain has a size of little meaning. The V and J genes are TRBV27 and TRBJ1-5; D possibly corresponds to TRBD1 (6 bases). CDR1 MNHEY and CDR2 SMNVEV come from the germline V gene (reference sequence). V was clipped by 3 bases and J by 4 bases, with 13 bases between them. The CDR3 has 15 residues. CDR3 amino acids: CASSFQGRGNQPQHF. The CDR3, as DNA: TGTGCCAGCAGTTTCCAGGGGAGGGGAAATCAGCCCCAGCATTTT.

A word on this clonotype: As an off-target read in a library built for alpha chains, this beta chain has a frequency of little significance. The rearrangement links TRBV7-9 to TRBJ2-2; TRBD2 matches 11 bases. With V trimmed by 5 bases and J by 6 bases, 11 bases remained unmatched. CDR3 length: 17 residues. CDR1 and CDR2 from the germline V gene are SEHNR and FQNEAQ (reference sequence). CDR3 sequence: CASSHSRTSGFAGELFF. The CDR3 DNA follows: TGTGCCAGCAGCCACTCTCGGACTAGCGGGTTCGCCGGGGAGCTGTTTTTT.

This clonotype is judged medium-sized. This beta chain is an unintended read in a library built for alpha chains; its size means little. The chain combines TRBV7-2 with TRBJ2-5; TRBD2 matches 12 bases. CDR1 SGHTA and CDR2 FQGNSA come from the germline V gene. The V and J ends lost 5 bases and 3 bases, in that order; junction bases with no gene match: 4. This CDR3 comprises 15 residues. DNA of the CDR3: TGTGCCAGCAGCCGTCGACTAGCGGGAGAAGAGACCCAGTACTTC. This sequence encodes CASSRRLAGEETQYF.

The sample holds many counts of this clonotype. Since it is a stray read in a library aimed at alpha chains, this beta chain has a size that is not meaningful. The chain couples TRBV12-3 or TRBV12-4 to TRBJ2-4, with D maybe TRBD2 (6 bases). Between the trimmed V and J ends, which lost 2 bases and 6 bases, there was a span of 8 bases. CDR3 length equals 13 residues. Written as DNA, the CDR3 is TGTGCCAGCAGTTTACTGGAGGGAAACATTCAGTACTTC. This sequence encodes CASSLLEGNIQYF.

This clonotype has at least ten counts. This beta chain is off target for a library built for alpha chains, so its abundance means little. CDR3 sequence reads: CASSLALAGGPYEQYF. In DNA, the CDR3 is TGTGCCAGCAGTTTAGCGCTAGCGGGAGGGCCCTACGAGCAGTACTTC. The chain combines TRBV12-3 or TRBV12-4 with TRBJ2-7; 12 positions agree with TRBD2. V was pared by 0 bases and J by 2 bases, with 2 bases of the junction left unmatched. CDR3 size: 16 residues.

As concerns this clonotype: A library made for alpha chains picked up this beta chain off target, so its size means little. The chain uses TRBV27 and TRBJ1-5; 7 positions match TRBD1. With V trimmed by 2 bases and J by 6 bases, 4 bases remained unmatched. The germline gives CDR1 MNHEY, CDR2 SMNVEV (reference sequence). The CDR3 is made up of 14 amino acids. The CDR3 spells CASSLRGQGQPQHF. CDR3 DNA sequence: TGTGCCAGCAGTTTAAGGGGGCAGGGTCAGCCCCAGCATTTT.

In its sample, this clonotype was seen many times. Little can be read into the size of this beta chain, an off-target read in a library designed for alpha chains. The V and J genes are TRBV2 and TRBJ1-5; no definite D call. CDR3 length equals 14 residues. The germline gives CDR1 SNHLY, CDR2 FYNNEI. V gave up 4 bases and J gave up 6 bases, with 13 bases separating them. DNA for the CDR3: TGTGCCAGCAGTGGACCCGGGTCGGGTCAGCCCCAGCATTTT. Translation gives CASSGPGSGQPQHF.

A word on this clonotype: Being off target in a library aimed at alpha chains, this beta chain has a size of little meaning. The chain carries TRBV6-5 and TRBJ2-2; the match to TRBD2 covers 10 bases. This CDR3 has 20 amino acids. The trim removed 2 bases at V and 3 bases at J, leaving 15 bases unmatched. The germline V gene encodes CDR1 MNHEY and CDR2 SVGAGI. The CDR3 region has the DNA TGTGCCAGCAGTTACGCAAATGATTATCGGACTAGCGGAGACACCGGGGAGCTGTTTTTT. As protein: CASSYANDYRTSGDTGELFF.

This clonotype has only a few counts. This beta chain is an off-target read within a library intended for alpha chains, so its frequency means little. This sequence joins TRBV6-2 or TRBV6-3 and TRBJ2-5, with 8 bases identical to TRBD1. CDR3 size: 16 residues. With V trimmed by 4 bases and J by 10 bases, 17 bases remained unmatched. Germline assignment: CDR1 MNHEY and CDR2 SVGEGT. The CDR3 DNA follows: TGTGCCAGCAGTTTCCCAAGGGACAGGACGAAGGTTGACCAGTACTTC. Translation gives CASSFPRDRTKVDQYF.

This clonotype turned up a few times. Being off target in a library aimed at alpha chains, this beta chain has a size of little meaning. V gene TRBV29-1 combines with J gene TRBJ2-1; D is uncertain. Germline values: CDR1 SQVTM, CDR2 ANQGSEA. V lost 0 bases and J lost 15, with 12 bases in between. This CDR3 contains 11 residues. The CDR3 coding sequence is TGCAGCGTTGAAGATAGCCGAAATGCGTTCTTC. Translated: CSVEDSRNAFF.

This clonotype came up many times. The library was designed around alpha chains, so this beta chain is a stray read whose abundance carries little weight. The rearrangement joins TRBV13 to TRBJ2-1, with 10 nucleotides matching TRBD1. This CDR3 spans 15 amino acids. Germline trimming cut 4 bases from V and 8 bases from J; bases unmatched to any gene: 8. Germline CDR1 is PRHDT and CDR2 is FYEKMQ (reference sequence). CDR3 nucleotides: TGTGCCAGCAGCTCGGGACAGGGGTATCTCTATGAGCAGTTCTTC. Amino acid sequence: CASSSGQGYLYEQFF.

This clonotype counts as medium-sized. Since the library was made to target alpha chains, this beta chain is a stray read and its abundance is not meaningful. V is TRBV27 and J is TRBJ2-2, with TRBD1 identical over 8 bases. V was clipped by 4 bases and J by 4 bases; unmatched bases: 2. Per the germline V gene, CDR1 is MNHEY and CDR2 is SMNVEV (reference sequence). The CDR3 runs 14 residues. The DNA of the CDR3 is TGTGCCAGCAGTTGGACAGGGACCACCGGGGAGCTGTTTTTT. Amino acids: CASSWTGTTGELFF.

This clonotype is medium-sized within its sample. This beta chain is an off-target read within a library intended for alpha chains, so its frequency means little. The chain has TRBV28 and TRBJ2-2; 7 bases line up with TRBD2. CDR1 MDHEN and CDR2 SYDVKM come from the germline V gene. V shed 2 bases and J 5 bases; nucleotides not matched to a gene: 5. CDR3 size: 15 residues. CDR3 coding DNA: TGTGCCAGCAGTTTAGGGAGGGATCCAACCGGGGAGCTGTTTTTT. Encoded protein: CASSLGRDPTGELFF.

Within the sample, this clonotype is medium-sized. This beta chain appears as a stray read in a library generated for alpha chains; its size is not informative. The V gene is TRBV6-2 or TRBV6-3, the J gene TRBJ2-2; the match to TRBD1 covers 9 bases. V lost 2 bases and J lost 5; bases outside the gene matches: 6. Looked up from germline, CDR1 is MNHEY and CDR2 is SVGEGT. The CDR3 has 16 residues. CDR3 nucleotide sequence: TGTGCCAGCAGTTACCTGGGGACAGGGAAGACCGGGGAGCTGTTTTTT. Protein product: CASSYLGTGKTGELFF.